The TCR beta chain under discussion was sequenced for a study of neurological immune-mediated disorders (dated by TCRdb to about 2019). Background on the whole study: Of the approximately 34 multiple sclerosis patients, approximately 30 had relapsing-remitting MS and 3 had secondary progressive MS. The cohort included approximately 68 subjects: some 14 with HAM/TSP, around 34 with multiple sclerosis, and some 20 healthy controls. The study compared peripheral blood TCR-beta repertoires of HTLV-I-associated myelopathy (HAM/TSP) patients, multiple sclerosis patients and healthy controls using UMI-based sequencing. The approximately 110 TCR-beta libraries included longitudinal samples, technical triplicates and paired sorted CD4+ and CD8+ T-cell subsets alongside PBMC samples.

CDR1 and CDR2 are drawn from the germline V gene: SGHRS, YFSETQ. Spanning cysteine to phenylalanine, the CDR3 consists of 14 amino acids. Only CDR3 DNA remains: 42 bases, in frame from the first base. The junction shows trimming of 2 bases on V and 0 bases on J, and the gene matches do not reach 1 base of it. Broad study findings and their caveats: No clinical or MRI features were associated with the MS cluster, and the authors said that larger cohorts are needed. TCR clonal expansion was highest in HAM/TSP patients and lowest in MS patients, with MS patients falling below even healthy controls. Expanded clones from different subjects shared no identical CDR3 amino acid sequences, which suggests that TCR-beta repertoires were private in all groups. In phylogenetic analysis, the repertoires of 18 of 34 MS patients grouped into a cluster of related CDR3 sequences, which suggests a possible signature at the repertoire level.

To synthesize cDNA, template-switch 5'RACE was performed with a primer carrying a 10-nucleotide random unique molecular identifier so that each TCR transcript was tagged. Every sequencing run covered 15-18 subjects and yielded more than 200 million TCR-beta sequences. The RNeasy kit was used to extract total RNA. TCR-beta VDJ regions were amplified with primers for the TCR constant region and the 5'RACE anchor, using the KAPA Real-time Library Amplification kit. Sample indexes and Illumina adaptors were added in a first PCR, and a second PCR then increased library yield. After purification with Ampure beads, the TCR product of roughly 650 bp was size-selected on a 2% E-gel SizeSelection system. Before pooling, libraries had their quality checked on a Bioanalyzer, their concentration measured with Qubit, and their quantity determined with the Kapa Library Quantification kit. Paired-end 2 x 150 bp sequencing of the libraries was performed on an Illumina HiSeq 2500. To increase sequence diversity, about 23-32% phiX was spiked into each library pool. Under the source paper's analysis protocol: The UMI-based MiGEC pipeline processed quality-filtered reads and removed over 90% of raw TCR sequences during error correction. IMGT germline references were used for aligning VDJ genes, and each clonotype was defined as a unique CDR3 amino acid sequence together with its V-J genes. VDJtools evaluated clonal expansion, Shannon diversity and CDR3 relatedness (CalcPairwiseDistances, ClusterSamples); CLCbio workbench built phylogenetic trees. A clone was classed as expanded if it had 8 or more unique UMIs, a cutoff based on coefficient-of-variation modelling across technical triplicates. TCRdb reworked the public reads: Q25 trimming with fastp, MiXCR clone assembly, productive beta chains retained. Each CDR3 protein gets just one entry, which takes the most common genes and DNA from the rows behind it. TCRdb's processing, not the authors', yielded these V and J calls. This sample holds fewer than 90,000 distinct CDR3 sequences; 4% to 6% were observed only once. Approximately 7% of the sample comes from the top ten.

For the unsorted PBMC libraries, 2 million PBMCs were stored in RNAlater at -80 degrees C until RNA extraction and were used to generate the libraries. The multiple sclerosis patients were enrolled in a US clinical protocol that evaluated disease progression with magnetic resonance imaging. PBMCs were separated from peripheral blood using Ficoll-Hypaque density gradient centrifugation and then cryopreserved in liquid nitrogen. To note about this clonotype: Which antigen it targets is not known. No base quality values were provided; no much bigger clone lies one nucleotide off.

Here the chain combines TRBV5-1 and TRBJ2-7, with TRBD1 identical over 8 junction bases. Sequences were obtained from PBMCs. This sequence originates from a man between 18 and 35 years old with multiple sclerosis. The CDR3 region reads CASSLQGDSYEQYF. The DNA is as follows: TGCGCCAGCAGCTTACAGGGGGACTCCTACGAGCAGTACTTC.